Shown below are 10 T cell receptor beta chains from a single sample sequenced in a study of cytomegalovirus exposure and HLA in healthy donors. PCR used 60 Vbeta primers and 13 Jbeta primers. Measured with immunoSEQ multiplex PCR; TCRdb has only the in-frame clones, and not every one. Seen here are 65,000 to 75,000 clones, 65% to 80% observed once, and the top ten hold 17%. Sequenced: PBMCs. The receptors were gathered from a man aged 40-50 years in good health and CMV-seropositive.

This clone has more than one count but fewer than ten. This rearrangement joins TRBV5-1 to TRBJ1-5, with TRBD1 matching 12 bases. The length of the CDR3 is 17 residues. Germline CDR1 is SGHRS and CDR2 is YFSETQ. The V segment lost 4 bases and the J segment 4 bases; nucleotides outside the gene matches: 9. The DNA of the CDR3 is TGCGCCAGCAGCCCCGGGACAGGGGGCTGGAATAATCAGCCCCAGCATTTT. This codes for CASSPGTGGWNNQPQHF.

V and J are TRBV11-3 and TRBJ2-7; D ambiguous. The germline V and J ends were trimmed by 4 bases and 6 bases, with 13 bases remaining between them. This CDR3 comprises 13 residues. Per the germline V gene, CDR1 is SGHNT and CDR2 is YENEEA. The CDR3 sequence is CASSSLVVGEQYF. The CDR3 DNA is TGTGCCAGCAGCTCGCTAGTGGTGGGCGAGCAGTACTTC. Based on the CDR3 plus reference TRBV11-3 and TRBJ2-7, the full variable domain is EAGVVQSPRYKIIEKKQPVAFWCNPISGHNTLYWYLQNLGQGPELLIRYENEEAVDDSQLPKDRFSAERLKGVDSTLKIQPAELGDSAVYLCASSSLVVGEQYFGPGTRLTVT.

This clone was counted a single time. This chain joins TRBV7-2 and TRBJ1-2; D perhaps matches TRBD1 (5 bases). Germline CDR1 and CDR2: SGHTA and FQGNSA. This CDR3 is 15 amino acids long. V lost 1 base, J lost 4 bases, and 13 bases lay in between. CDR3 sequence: CASSLVVGQAYGYTF. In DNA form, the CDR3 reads TGTGCCAGCAGCTTAGTAGTGGGGCAGGCCTATGGCTACACCTTC.

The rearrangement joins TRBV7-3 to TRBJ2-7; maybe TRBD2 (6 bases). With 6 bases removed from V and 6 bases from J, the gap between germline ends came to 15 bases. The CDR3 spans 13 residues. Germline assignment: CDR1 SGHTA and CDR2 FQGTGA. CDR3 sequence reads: CASSRNWGGEQYF. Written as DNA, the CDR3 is TGTGCCAGCAGTCGTAACTGGGGAGGCGAGCAGTACTTC.

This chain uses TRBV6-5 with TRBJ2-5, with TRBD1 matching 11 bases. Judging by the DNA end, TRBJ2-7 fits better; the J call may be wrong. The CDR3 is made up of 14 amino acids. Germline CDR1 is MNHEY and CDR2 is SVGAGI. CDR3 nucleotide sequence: TGTGCCAGCAGTTTGGGACAGGGGGGGTACGAGCAGTACTTC. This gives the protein CASSLGQGGYEQYF.

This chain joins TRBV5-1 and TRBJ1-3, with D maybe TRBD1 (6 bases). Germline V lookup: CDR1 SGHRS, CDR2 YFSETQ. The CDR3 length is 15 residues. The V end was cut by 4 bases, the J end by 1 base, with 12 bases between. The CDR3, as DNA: TGCGCCAGCAGCCCCAGGACAGCTTCTGGAAACACCATATATTTT. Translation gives CASSPRTASGNTIYF.

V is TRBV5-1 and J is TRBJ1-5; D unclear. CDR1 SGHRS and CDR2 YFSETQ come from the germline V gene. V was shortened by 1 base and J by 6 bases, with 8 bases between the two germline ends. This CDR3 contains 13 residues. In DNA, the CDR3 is TGCGCCAGCAGCTTGTCTGGCACTCAGCCCCAGCATTTT. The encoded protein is CASSLSGTQPQHF.

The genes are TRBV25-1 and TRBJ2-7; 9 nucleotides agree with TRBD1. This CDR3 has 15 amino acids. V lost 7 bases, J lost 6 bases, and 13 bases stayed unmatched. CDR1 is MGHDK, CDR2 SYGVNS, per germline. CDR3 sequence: CASNPRNRGRGEQYF. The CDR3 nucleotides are TGTGCCAGCAACCCCCGAAACAGGGGGCGCGGCGAGCAGTACTTC.

The CDR3 DNA is TGTGCCAGCAGCCGAGGACAGAGCGAAGATGAGCAGTTCTTC. Amino acids: CASSRGQSEDEQFF. The chain links TRBV7-3 to TRBJ2-1; TRBD1 might be the D (6 bases). Looked up from germline, CDR1 is SGHTA and CDR2 is FQGTGA. The CDR3 has 14 amino acids. Trimming stripped 5 bases from V and 8 bases from J, with 16 bases between.

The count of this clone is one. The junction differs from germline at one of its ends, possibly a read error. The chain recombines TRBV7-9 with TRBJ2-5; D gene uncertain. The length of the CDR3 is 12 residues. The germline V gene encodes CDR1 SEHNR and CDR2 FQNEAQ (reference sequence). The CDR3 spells CSSSESGETQYF. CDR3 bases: TGTTCCAGCAGCGAGAGTGGAGAGACCCAGTACTTC.